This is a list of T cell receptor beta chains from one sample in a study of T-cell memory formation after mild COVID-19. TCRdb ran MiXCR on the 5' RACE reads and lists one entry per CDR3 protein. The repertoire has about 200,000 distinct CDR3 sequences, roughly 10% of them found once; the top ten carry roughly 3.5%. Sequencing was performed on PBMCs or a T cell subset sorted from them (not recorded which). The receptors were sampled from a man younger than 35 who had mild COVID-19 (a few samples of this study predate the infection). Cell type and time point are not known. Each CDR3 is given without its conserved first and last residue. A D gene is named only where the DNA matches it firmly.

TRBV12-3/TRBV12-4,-,ASSLRAGTNEKLF
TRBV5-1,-,ASSLAGVGGSYTEAF
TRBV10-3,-,AISSPTTSEQY
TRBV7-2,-,ASSSSGPLQETQY
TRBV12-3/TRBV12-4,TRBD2,ASSFTRLASEQF
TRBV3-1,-,ASSPSRVNSGANVLT
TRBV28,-,ASSFIGSEQF
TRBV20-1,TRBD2,SAISAGAGASPGTQY
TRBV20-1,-,SARDDYGYT
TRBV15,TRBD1,ATSRGRGLEYNYGYT
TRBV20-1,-,SASTGGGTDTQY
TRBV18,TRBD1,ASSPSQGADINQPQH
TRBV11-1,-,ASNQVASQGNEQF
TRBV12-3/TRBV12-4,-,ASSLYGENTEAF
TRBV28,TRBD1,ASSLQGAGWDTQY
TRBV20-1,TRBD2,SAPGTSSSTDTQY
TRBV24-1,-,ATSDVGGAKNIQY
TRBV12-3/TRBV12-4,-,ASSPSGSRNEQF
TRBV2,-,ASSPGTGSTDTQY
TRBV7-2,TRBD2,ASASGGAAYNEQF
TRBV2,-,ASAGEFTYNEQF
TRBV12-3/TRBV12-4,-,ASSSISGVNSPLH
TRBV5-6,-,ASSLDQGGSDTQY
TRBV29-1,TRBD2,SVDPSGGTDTQY
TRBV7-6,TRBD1,ASSSLEDRGTDTQY
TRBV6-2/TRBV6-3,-,ASTRAQGTQETQY
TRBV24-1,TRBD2,ATSDPSGGLSGELF
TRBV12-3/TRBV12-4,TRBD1,ASSHNTGQGGSYEQY
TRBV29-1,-,SVDGVYGYT
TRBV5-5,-,ASSSPGTSTDTQY
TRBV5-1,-,ASSLEDRGYPETQY
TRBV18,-,ASSPGGGGTDTQY
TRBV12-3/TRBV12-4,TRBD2,ASTPLSGTSGSHTQY
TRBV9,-,ASSPGGQVNSPLH
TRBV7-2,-,ASTLGWGGNTEAF
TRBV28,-,ASSFFRAAKNIQY
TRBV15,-,ATSRDPSIGELF
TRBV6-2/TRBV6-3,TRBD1,ASRFLPGQGAHYNEQF
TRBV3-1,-,ASSRTGGGSPLH
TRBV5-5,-,ASSFGALQATEAF
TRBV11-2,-,ASSLSRGNTIY
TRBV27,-,ASSPESIGSPLH
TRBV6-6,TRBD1,ASSYGGTGNQPQH
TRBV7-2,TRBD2,ASSLGIAGLTGELF
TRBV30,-,AWSVNVGDEQY
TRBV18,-,ASSPPAVSGETQY
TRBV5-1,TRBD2,ASSLWGLAGDADTQY
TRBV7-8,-,ASSLVGQPRGYT
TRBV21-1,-,ASSTPLKLRTDTQY
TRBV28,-,ASNRPERDTQY